These 16 T cell receptor beta chains share one sample of origin, sequenced in a study of CD8+ T cells in alopecia areata. Treatment: oral pan-JAK inhibitor, 5-10 mg twice daily. Following RNA extraction, reverse transcription yielded cDNA that acted as the sequencing template. Produced via immunoSEQ multiplex PCR; TCRdb's table is partial and in-frame only. The repertoire holds roughly 200,000 clones, with around 50% as singletons. The input for sequencing was CD8+ T cells sorted from blood, taken at week 24, from a patient treated with tofacitinib. The source is a human donor with alopecia areata.

This clone has a handful of counts. The rearrangement uses TRBV7-9 and TRBJ2-1; D is unresolved. V lost 4 bases and J lost 6, with 7 bases in between. The germline V gene encodes CDR1 SEHNR and CDR2 FQNEAQ (reference sequence). The CDR3 totals 12 residues. The CDR3 DNA sequence: TGTGCCAGCAGCTACGTGGGCAATGAGCAGTTCTTC. Translation gives CASSYVGNEQFF.

The V call is TRBV9, the J call TRBJ1-1, with D hard to call. V gave up 4 bases and J gave up 0 bases, with 13 bases separating them. Looked up from germline, CDR1 is SGDLS and CDR2 is YYNGEE. The CDR3 loop spans 15 amino acids. In DNA, the CDR3 is TGTGCCAGCAGCTCACGAGCGATCCTGAACACTGAAGCTTTCTTT. Protein: CASSSRAILNTEAFF. The full variable domain, its missing parts supplied by reference TRBV9 and TRBJ1-1, is DSGVTQTPKHLITATGQRVTLRCSPRSGDLSVYWYQQSLDQGLQFLIQYYNGEERAKGNILERFSAQQFPDLHSELNLSSLELGDSALYFCASSSRAILNTEAFFGQGTRLTVV.

The table lists this clone with a few counts. The gene calls are TRBV10-3 and TRBJ1-5; D gene uncertain. V gave up 0 bases and J gave up 0 bases, with 6 bases separating them. Germline V gene data show CDR1 as ENHRY and CDR2 as SYGVKD. There are 15 residues in the CDR3. The CDR3, as DNA: TGTGCCATCAGTGAGTCCGGGGTTAGCAATCAGCCCCAGCATTTT. It encodes CAISESGVSNQPQHF.

The chain combines TRBV27 with TRBJ2-7; D not resolved. The CDR3 spans 13 residues. Looked up from germline, CDR1 is MNHEY and CDR2 is SMNVEV (reference sequence). Deletions cut 6 bases from V and 7 bases from J, with 16 bases between. In DNA form, the CDR3 reads TGTGCCAGCAGCCTGACACGCTCCTTGGAGCAGTACTTC. Its translation: CASSLTRSLEQYF.

The CDR3 DNA sequence: TGTGCCATCAGCCCGGGACACACGACCTACGAGCAGTACTTC. Protein sequence: CAISPGHTTYEQYF. V usage is TRBV10-3 and J usage is TRBJ2-7; a weak D match, TRBD1 (6 bases). V lost 6 bases, J lost 2 bases, and 14 bases lay in between. The germline gives CDR1 ENHRY, CDR2 SYGVKD. The CDR3 is 14 residues long.

The table lists this clone with a few counts. The chain uses TRBV7-2 and TRBJ2-5, with TRBD2 matching 7 bases. The CDR3 is 15 residues long. After removal of 5 bases from V and 0 bases from J, the junction contained 6 bases not matched to a gene. CDR1 is SGHTA, CDR2 FQGNSA, per germline. CDR3 coding DNA: TGTGCCAGCAGCCCTAGAAGCGGGAACCAAGAGACCCAGTACTTC. Translating gives CASSPRSGNQETQYF.

V and J are TRBV19 and TRBJ1-2, with D tentatively TRBD1 (5 bases). This CDR3 has 13 residues. CDR1 and CDR2 (germline): LNHDA, SQIVND (reference sequence). With 7 bases removed from V and 2 bases from J, the gap between germline ends came to 11 bases. CDR3 protein: CASTLRDNYGYTF. DNA of the CDR3: TGTGCCAGTACCCTCCGGGACAACTATGGCTACACCTTC. The complete variable domain, with remaining parts taken from reference TRBV19 and TRBJ1-2, reads DGGITQSPKYLFRKEGQNVTLSCEQNLNHDAMYWYRQDPGQGLRLIYYSQIVNDFQKGDIAEGYSVSREKKESFPLTVTSAQKNPTAFYLCASTLRDNYGYTFGSGTRLTVV.

The chain uses TRBV11-2 and TRBJ1-2; D may be TRBD1 (5 bases). Germline V gene data show CDR1 as SGHAT and CDR2 as FQNNGV. CDR3 length: 16 amino acids. Deletions cut 5 bases from V and 8 bases from J, with 24 bases between. The CDR3 sequence is CASSDPPGADSEGYTF. In nucleotides, the CDR3 is TGTGCCAGCAGCGATCCACCCGGGGCCGATTCGGAAGGCTACACCTTC.

J is TRBJ2-3 and V is TRBV29-1; 9 nucleotides align to TRBD1. CDR1 and CDR2 (germline): SQVTM, ANQGSEA. The CDR3 runs 15 residues. Trimming cost V 5 bases and J 3 bases; bases outside gene matches: 9. The CDR3 DNA sequence: TGCAGCGTTTACCCCGGGACAGGGAGGACAGATACGCAGTATTTT. Its translation is CSVYPGTGRTDTQYF.

The V call is TRBV15, the J call TRBJ2-4; D is undetermined. This CDR3 region has 16 residues. Trimming left V 2 bases short and J 5 bases short, with 16 bases between. The V gene's germline CDR1 is LNHNV and CDR2 YYDKDF (reference sequence). CDR3 sequence reads: CATSRSVAPPENIQYF. As DNA, the CDR3 is TGTGCCACCAGCAGATCGGTAGCCCCTCCCGAAAACATTCAGTACTTC.

The chain couples TRBV2 to TRBJ2-2, with a weak D call TRBD1 (6 bases). Germline V gives CDR1 SNHLY, CDR2 FYNNEI. The length of the CDR3 is 14 residues. Trimming cost V 7 bases and J 3 bases, with 12 bases left between them. The chain's CDR3 is CASMGTPYTGELFF. CDR3 nucleotide sequence: TGTGCCAGCATGGGGACACCGTACACCGGGGAGCTGTTTTTT. Variable domain in full (rest from reference TRBV2 and TRBJ2-2): EPEVTQTPSHQVTQMGQEVILRCVPISNHLYFYWYRQILGQKVEFLVSFYNNEISEKSEIFDDQFSVERPDGSNFTLKIRSTKLEDSAMYFCASMGTPYTGELFFGEGSRLTVL.

This clone was seen only a few times. The chain has TRBV5-1 and TRBJ2-1, with D tentatively TRBD1 (5 bases). The CDR3 spans 12 residues. Per germline, CDR1 SGHRS and CDR2 YFSETQ. Deletions cut 6 bases from V and 4 bases from J, with 8 bases between. This CDR3 is CASKTEYNEQFF. The CDR3 bases are TGCGCCAGCAAGACAGAGTACAATGAGCAGTTCTTC.

The V call is TRBV2, the J call TRBJ1-2, with D possibly matching TRBD1 (6 bases). This CDR3 has 15 residues. The V end was cut by 1 base, the J end by 5 bases, with 14 bases between. CDR1 and CDR2 from the germline V gene are SNHLY and FYNNEI. The CDR3 DNA follows: TGTGCCAGCAGTGAAGGAGCGATAACAGGGTATGGCTACACCTTC. It codes for CASSEGAITGYGYTF. The variable domain in full, completed from reference TRBV2 and TRBJ1-2, reads EPEVTQTPSHQVTQMGQEVILRCVPISNHLYFYWYRQILGQKVEFLVSFYNNEISEKSEIFDDQFSVERPDGSNFTLKIRSTKLEDSAMYFCASSEGAITGYGYTFGSGTRLTVV.

J is TRBJ2-7 and V is TRBV7-8, with D perhaps TRBD1 (5 bases). V was cut by 5 bases and J by 5 bases, with 13 bases left in between. From germline, CDR1 is SGHVS and CDR2 FQNEAQ. The CDR3 is 13 residues long. The CDR3 sequence is CASSQGAPHEQYF. The CDR3 nucleotides read TGTGCCAGCAGCCAGGGCGCGCCCCACGAGCAGTACTTC.

The CDR3 protein is CASSELRAAGQTQYF. The CDR3 coding sequence is TGTGCCAGCAGTGAATTACGGGCTGCGGGGCAGACCCAGTACTTC. V and J are TRBV2 and TRBJ2-7, with a tentative D call TRBD2 (6 bases). The DNA end is a closer match to TRBJ2-5, so the J assignment may be wrong. Per germline, CDR1 SNHLY and CDR2 FYNNEI. The CDR3 contains 15 residues.

V is TRBV10-2 and J is TRBJ2-1, with D hard to call. The CDR3 has 14 amino acids. The germline V gene has CDR1 WSHSY and CDR2 SAAADI. Trimming removed 1 base from V and 3 bases from J, with 7 bases in between. The CDR3 is CASSEFGFYNEQFF. CDR3 sequence (DNA): TGCGCCAGCAGTGAGTTCGGATTCTACAATGAGCAGTTCTTC.